This T cell receptor beta chain was sequenced for a study of cytomegalovirus exposure and HLA in healthy donors. Notes on the study in general: The study listed 150 to 200 cytomegalovirus-associated TCR beta chains. Being productive about 90% or about 30% of the time was typical of most TCR beta V segments in an earlier analysis. HLA restriction was apparent for most CMV-associated TCR beta chains in a later analysis.

A remark on this clone: What it binds is unknown.

The PCR used 60 Vbeta and 13 Jbeta primers. The repertoire was sequenced with immunoSEQ multiplex PCR; TCRdb's copy has only in-frame clones and lacks some. The sample contains 90,000 to 120,000 clones, about 81% of which appear only once. Germline V CDR1 and CDR2: MNHEY, SVGAGI. CDR3 length equals 14 residues. V was clipped by 6 bases and J by 5 bases; unmatched bases: 2. This chain joins TRBV6-5 and TRBJ2-5, with 14 bases aligning to TRBD2. This sequence was found in a man aged 25 to 40 in good health and CMV-seropositive. The material sequenced was PBMCs. CDR3 DNA: TGTGCCAGCAGGAGGACTAGCGGGGGGGAGACCCAGTACTTC. The encoded protein is CASRRTSGGETQYF.